The 29 T cell receptor beta chains below were found in one sample sequenced in a study of blood T cell repertoires in COVID-19 (dated by TCRdb to 2018 to 2021). Libraries were constructed by the immunoSEQ multiplex PCR assay. Here the immuneACCESS table is served through TCRdb, limited to in-frame sequences with V and J called. Missing clones are a known gap in these copies; in checked studies unresolved V genes cover under half, and the rest lacks a known reason. Recorded for this sample are under 35,000 clones; over 80% of them occurred a single time. The top ten hold less than 7% of the sample. The sequenced sample consisted of peripheral blood. The source is a human donor in a cohort sampled during active COVID-19.

In the case of this clone: The same CDR3 arises from other DNA sequences in this sample as well. The CDR3: CASSTLRGEKLFF. As DNA, the CDR3 is TGTGCCAGTAGTACCCTCCGGGGTGAAAAACTGTTTTTT. The V gene is TRBV19, the J gene TRBJ1-4; D remains ambiguous. V lost 4 bases and J lost 7, with 10 bases in between. The germline V gene has CDR1 LNHDA and CDR2 SQIVND (reference sequence). The CDR3 runs 13 residues. The variable domain in full, completed from reference TRBV19 and TRBJ1-4, reads DGGITQSPKYLFRKEGQNVTLSCEQNLNHDAMYWYRQDPGQGLRLIYYSQIVNDFQKGDIAEGYSVSREKKESFPLTVTSAQKNPTAFYLCASSTLRGEKLFFGSGTQLSVL.

This clone was counted a single time. This rearrangement joins TRBV18 to TRBJ1-5, with unresolved D. Germline V gene sequence: CDR1 KGHSH, CDR2 LQKENI. The CDR3 totals 15 residues. V lost 4 bases and J 2 bases, leaving 12 bases between the germline ends. For the CDR3, the DNA is TGTGCCAGCTCACTCACAGTTTTGGGCAATCAGCCCCAGCATTTT. Its protein product is CASSLTVLGNQPQHF.

The chain links TRBV27 to TRBJ1-3; no reliable D call. In germline, CDR1 is MNHEY, CDR2 SMNVEV (reference sequence). The CDR3 has 15 residues. V dropped 2 bases and J dropped 0 bases, with 8 bases sitting between them. In DNA, the CDR3 is TGTGCCAGCAGTTTAACAGCCAGCTCTGGAAACACCATATATTTT. It encodes CASSLTASSGNTIYF.

The rearrangement uses TRBV6-4 and TRBJ2-1; the match to TRBD1 covers 7 bases. Germline V gene lookup returns CDR1 MRHNA and CDR2 SNTAGT. CDR3 size: 15 residues. V shed 1 base and J 5 bases; nucleotides not matched to a gene: 5. CDR3 bases: TGTGCCAGCAGTGACTTACAGGGGACCGACAATGAGCAGTTCTTC. It yields the protein CASSDLQGTDNEQFF.

This chain joins TRBV7-8 and TRBJ1-2, with TRBD1 matching 7 bases. The trim removed 3 bases at V and 4 bases at J, leaving 14 bases unmatched. Germline values: CDR1 SGHVS, CDR2 FQNEAQ. CDR3 length: 17 residues. This CDR3 is CASSFYSPRGDGYGYTF. The CDR3 coding sequence is TGTGCCAGCAGCTTTTACTCCCCCAGGGGGGACGGCTATGGCTACACCTTC.

The chain links TRBV19 to TRBJ1-1; 7 bases match TRBD1. CDR3 length equals 12 residues. The germline gives CDR1 LNHDA, CDR2 SQIVND (reference sequence). The V and J ends lost 9 bases and 6 bases, in that order; junction bases with no gene match: 7. CDR3 DNA: TGTGCCAGCAGACAGGGTTACGCTGAAGCTTTCTTT. Its translation: CASRQGYAEAFF.

This chain joins TRBV18 and TRBJ2-2, with D maybe TRBD2 (6 bases). This CDR3 has 15 residues. From germline, CDR1 is KGHSH and CDR2 LQKENI. The germline V and J ends were trimmed by 3 bases and 8 bases, with 16 bases remaining between them. The CDR3 protein is CASSPRETPSGELFF. As DNA, the CDR3 is TGTGCCAGCTCACCTCGGGAGACCCCAAGTGGGGAGCTGTTTTTT.

This clone was seen just once. This sequence joins TRBV19 and TRBJ2-2, with 8 bases that match TRBD1. The CDR3 extends over 15 amino acids. CDR1 LNHDA and CDR2 SQIVND come from the germline V gene (reference sequence). With 3 bases clipped from V and 4 bases from J, the junction kept 4 bases outside the gene matches. The CDR3 DNA sequence: TGTGCCAGTAGTATCCGCAGGGGGCTCACCGGGGAGCTGTTTTTT. Translating it yields CASSIRRGLTGELFF.

The rearrangement uses TRBV2 and TRBJ2-3; 10 bases align to TRBD2. The CDR3 sequence is 15 residues long. Trimming removed 5 bases from V and 5 bases from J; junction bases left unmatched: 7. CDR1 is SNHLY, CDR2 FYNNEI, per germline. CDR3 sequence reads: CASSPLAGGGDTQYF. CDR3 in DNA: TGTGCCAGCAGTCCCTTAGCGGGGGGCGGAGATACGCAGTATTTT.

The chain links TRBV7-3 to TRBJ1-1, with unresolved D. Germline V gene sequence: CDR1 SGHTA, CDR2 FQGTGA. With 3 bases removed from V and 0 bases from J, the gap between germline ends came to 11 bases. This CDR3 comprises 15 residues. The CDR3 loop is CASSLRGNMNTEAFF. Here the CDR3 DNA reads TGTGCCAGCAGCTTGCGAGGGAACATGAACACTGAAGCTTTCTTT.

The V and J genes are TRBV24-1 and TRBJ1-1, with 7 bases aligning to TRBD1. V was clipped by 7 bases and J by 2 bases; unmatched bases: 6. The CDR3 is 14 amino acids. Germline CDR1 is KGHDR and CDR2 is SFDVKD. CDR3 DNA: TGTGCCACCAGCCAGACAGGGCTCAACACTGAAGCTTTCTTT. Translating gives CATSQTGLNTEAFF.

This chain joins TRBV21-1 and TRBJ2-3; the DNA was not used to check the table's D call, TRBD2. TRBV21-1 is assigned pseudogene status. This CDR3 has 19 residues. In DNA, the CDR3 is TGTGCCACCAACCCGGTCGAGCGGGAGGCGCCTTGGGGCACAGATACGCAGTATTTT. This translates into CATNPVEREAPWGTDTQYF.

The chain joins TRBV29-1 to TRBJ1-4; 9 bases are a match to TRBD1. The germline V gene encodes CDR1 SQVTM and CDR2 ANQGSEA. This CDR3 has 15 residues. Unmatched junction bases numbered 9, after V lost 3 bases and J lost 7 bases. CDR3 nucleotides: TGCAGCGTTGAGAAACAGGACAGGGGTGGTGAAAAACTGTTTTTT. Its translation is CSVEKQDRGGEKLFF.

The chain recombines TRBV24-1 with TRBJ1-1; no clear D. CDR1 and CDR2 from the germline V gene are KGHDR and SFDVKD. This CDR3 region has 10 residues. The CDR3 DNA follows: TGTGCAAAAGAGGGAACTGAAGCTTTCTTT. It is translated as CAKEGTEAFF.

J is TRBJ2-5 and V is TRBV3-1 (or the pseudogene TRBV3-2); 7 bases are a match to TRBD1. The CDR3 consists of 18 residues. Unmatched junction bases numbered 14, after V lost 3 bases and J lost 1 base. Germline-derived CDR1 and CDR2 are LGHDT and YNNKEL (reference sequence). This CDR3 is CASSQKSRGTATQETQYF. DNA of the CDR3: TGTGCCAGCAGCCAGAAGAGTAGAGGGACAGCCACCCAAGAGACCCAGTACTTC.

The CDR3 protein is CASSVRDSRTEKLFF. The CDR3 DNA reads TGTGCCAGCAGCGTACGGGACAGCCGGACCGAAAAACTGTTTTTT. V is TRBV7-8 and J is TRBJ1-4, with 7 nucleotides matching TRBD1. Looked up from germline, CDR1 is SGHVS and CDR2 is FQNEAQ. V trimming: 5 bases; J trimming: 8 bases; junction bases outside the gene matches: 11. CDR3 length equals 15 residues. Variable domain in full (rest from reference TRBV7-8 and TRBJ1-4): GAGVSQSPRYKVAKRGQDVALRCDPISGHVSLFWYQQALGQGPEFLTYFQNEAQLDKSGLPSDRFFAERPEGSVSTLKIQRTQQEDSAVYLCASSVRDSRTEKLFFGSGTQLSVL.

The V call is TRBV6-1, the J call TRBJ2-2; TRBD2 aligns across 7 bases. With V trimmed by 1 base and J by 3 bases, 11 bases remained unmatched. This CDR3 contains 18 residues. Germline V lookup: CDR1 MNHNS, CDR2 SASEGT. CDR3 DNA sequence: TGTGCCAGCAGTGAAGGGACTAGTCCTTCCAGCCACACCGGGGAGCTGTTTTTT. Its protein product is CASSEGTSPSSHTGELFF.

This chain links TRBV15 with TRBJ2-6, with 8 bases that match TRBD1. The germline V gene encodes CDR1 LNHNV and CDR2 YYDKDF (reference sequence). V dropped 2 bases and J dropped 4; count of bases not matched to a gene: 4. The CDR3 consists of 16 residues. The DNA of the CDR3 is TGTGCCACCAGCAGACGGACAGGGTTCGGGGCCAACGTCCTGACTTTC. Residues: CATSRRTGFGANVLTF.

V and J are TRBV2 and TRBJ2-5, with D possibly TRBD2 on 6 matching bases. This CDR3 is 13 amino acids long. Per germline, CDR1 SNHLY and CDR2 FYNNEI. With 4 bases removed from V and 5 bases from J, the gap between germline ends came to 11 bases. The CDR3 DNA is TGTGCCAGCAGTGTGGAGGGGCACGAGACCCAGTACTTC. It translates to CASSVEGHETQYF.

The V call is TRBV7-2, the J call TRBJ2-2, with 14 bases fitting TRBD2. V was pared by 5 bases and J by 3 bases, with 2 bases of the junction left unmatched. Germline values: CDR1 SGHTA, CDR2 FQGNSA. This CDR3 contains 16 residues. The CDR3 spells CASSRTSGGYTGELFF. CDR3 sequence (DNA): TGTGCCAGCAGCCGGACTAGCGGGGGGTACACCGGGGAGCTGTTTTTT.

The rearrangement links TRBV5-6 to TRBJ2-7, with 7 bases that match TRBD2. The V segment lost 4 bases and the J segment 5 bases; nucleotides outside the gene matches: 6. Germline V gene sequence: CDR1 SGHDT, CDR2 YYEEEE. The CDR3 contains 13 residues. The CDR3 nucleotides read TGTGCCAGCAGCCCCCGGGACTACAACGAGCAGTACGTC. It is translated as CASSPRDYNEQYV.

This chain links TRBV30 with TRBJ1-2; D is unclear. V was cut by 3 bases and J by 5 bases, with 7 bases left in between. In germline, CDR1 is GTSNPN, CDR2 SVGIG (reference sequence). The CDR3 totals 11 residues. In nucleotides, the CDR3 is TGTGCCTGGAGCTATACTTATGGCTACACCTTC. This sequence encodes CAWSYTYGYTF.

The rearrangement uses TRBV5-1 and TRBJ1-1; tentatively, D is TRBD1 (6 bases). CDR1 is SGHRS, CDR2 YFSETQ, per germline. Trimming stripped 3 bases from V and 3 bases from J, with 15 bases between. The CDR3 extends over 15 amino acids. CDR3 region: CASSSHSGGDTEAFF. CDR3 nucleotide sequence: TGCGCCAGCAGCTCGCATAGCGGGGGCGACACTGAAGCTTTCTTT.

The count of this clone is one. One junction end disagrees with the germline gene, perhaps due to a read error. J is TRBJ2-2 and V is TRBV10-3; 10 nucleotides align to TRBD1. The CDR3 runs 15 residues. Germline loops: CDR1 ENHRY, CDR2 SYGVKD. CDR3 in DNA: TGTGCCATCACTGAGACAGGGGGCGCATCCGGGGAGCTGTTTTTT. It yields the protein CAITETGGASGELFF.

The chain links TRBV7-6 to TRBJ2-5; TRBD2 agrees at 10 bases. From germline, CDR1 is SGHVS and CDR2 FNYEAQ. The CDR3 extends over 15 amino acids. The junction had 10 bases not matched to a gene; V was cut back by 7 bases and J by 5 bases. Here the CDR3 DNA reads TGTGCCAGCAAAATACAGCGGGAGGGCCGGGAGACCCAGTACTTC. It codes for CASKIQREGRETQYF.

The rearrangement links TRBV18 to TRBJ2-5; TRBD1 might be the D (6 bases). Germline-derived CDR1 and CDR2 are KGHSH and LQKENI. V lost 6 bases to trimming and J lost 4 bases, with 15 bases between them. The CDR3 contains 14 residues. CDR3 protein: CASSPTGMGETQYF. CDR3 bases: TGTGCCAGCTCGCCTACAGGGATGGGAGAGACCCAGTACTTC.

V and J are TRBV27 and TRBJ1-2; 9 positions agree with TRBD1. The V segment lost 3 bases and the J segment 2 bases; nucleotides outside the gene matches: 1. This CDR3 comprises 14 residues. Per the germline V gene, CDR1 is MNHEY and CDR2 is SMNVEV (reference sequence). This chain's CDR3 is CASSFGTGNYGYTF. The DNA for the CDR3 is TGTGCCAGCAGTTTCGGGACAGGGAACTATGGCTACACCTTC.

The rearrangement uses TRBV6-1 and TRBJ1-6; D is ambiguous. Trimming left V 3 bases short and J 6 bases short, with 12 bases between. Per germline, CDR1 MNHNS and CDR2 SASEGT. The CDR3 has 15 residues. CDR3 DNA sequence: TGTGCCAGCAGTGACAGGCGGGGAGTTAATTCACCCCTCCACTTT. It encodes CASSDRRGVNSPLHF.

The rearrangement uses TRBV18 and TRBJ1-1, with 10 nucleotides matching TRBD1. This CDR3 has 14 residues. CDR1 KGHSH and CDR2 LQKENI come from the germline V gene. The ends lost 6 bases at V and 5 bases at J; junction bases unmatched: 6. The CDR3 nucleotides read TGTGCCAGCTCGACGACAGGGGGCAGGACTGAAGCTTTCTTT. It specifies CASSTTGGRTEAFF.